This T cell receptor beta chain was identified during a study of blood T cell repertoires in COVID-19. In the study's own analysis: Nucleated cell number was recorded as an estimate derived from reference gene primer amplification. The repertoire was sequenced with immunoSEQ multiplex PCR; TCRdb's copy has only in-frame clones and lacks some. V and J calls and clone size are those listed in that table; D and trimming were worked out from the DNA. The sample includes more than 250,000 clones, approximately 86% of them seen just once. Germline assignment: CDR1 GTSNPN and CDR2 SVGIG (reference sequence). The CDR3 has 14 amino acids. V shed 0 bases and J shed 2 bases, with 8 bases lying between them.

Sequencing was performed on peripheral blood. The sequence was collected from a woman in her twenties or thirties who had recovered from COVID-19. The J gene is TRBJ1-5, the V gene TRBV30, with unresolved D. The CDR3 protein is CAWSVLSGNQPQHF. CDR3 DNA sequence: TGTGCCTGGAGTGTACTATCGGGCAATCAGCCCCAGCATTTT.